The entry that follows covers one TCR beta chain sequence. This clone was picked up a small number of times. Its specific antigen is unknown. Base qualities are not at hand, and no much larger clone is one base apart. The data originate from a study of beta chain features in type 1 diabetes (dated by TCRdb to 2017 to 2018). With respect to the entire study: Patients and healthy donors did not differ in mean age, gender distribution, total cell number or subset yield. A total of around 110,000,000 sorted cells were examined across all samples, and RNA yield correlated strongly with the number of cells per subset. In the study, recently diagnosed type 1 diabetes patients and matched healthy donors were compared on the TCRB repertoires of their sorted circulating CD4+ T cell subsets. Whereas all 30 or so donors provided naive and central memory subsets, regulatory and stem cell-like memory subsets were isolated from just 8 patients and roughly eight healthy donors.

Broad study findings and their caveats: HLA sub-analyses involved small numbers of individuals, so any influence of HLA type on TCRB rearrangement remained unresolved. At VDJ recombination sites, patients with type 1 diabetes made fewer insertions and deleted more nucleotides, a pattern implying thymic rearrangement abnormalities. Naive, central memory and regulatory TCRB repertoires appeared to be more alike among patients than among healthy donors. Shorter templates might have been favored by PCR, but patient and control samples were amplified and corrected together, so both groups would have been affected equally by any skew. Because cDNA rather than genomic DNA was sequenced, highly expressing activated cells could have been over-represented, although no difference in activation and CD3 levels was found between groups. A moderate but significant shortening of TCRB CDR3 length was observed in type 1 diabetes patients in all four CD4+ subsets.

From the germline V gene, CDR1 is LGHNT and CDR2 is FRNRAP. There are 12 amino acids in the CDR3, from cysteine to phenylalanine inclusive. Only the CDR3 portion is preserved as DNA: 36 bases, with reading frame beginning at the first base. Relative to germline, V is 8 bases shorter and J is 1 base shorter, with 8 bases between their ends. The entire amount of isolated RNA was reverse transcribed using the High Capacity cDNA Reverse Transcription Kit, so the sequenced TCRB transcripts were expressed ones. Deep immunoSEQ sequencing was performed on naive, central memory and regulatory T cell samples, with an average of roughly 3.5 million total reads per sample. After sorted cells were lysed in RLT buffer, RNA was extracted with DNase-treated RNeasy Micro or Mini kits, with the choice depending on cell number. Each cell subset was processed on its own to prevent cross-contamination, while patient and healthy donor samples were processed together. TCRB sequences were amplified from cDNA with the immunoSEQ multiplex PCR, producing 87-bp fragments spanning the CDR3 region. Amplicons were sequenced on the Illumina HiSeq platform. The paper's data handling went like this. PCR bias was computationally corrected using synthetic template baselines, reads within Hamming distance 2 were collapsed, and singletons that could not be merged were discarded. Reads were aligned to IMGT to assign V, D and J genes, CDR3 length, and insertions or deletions at six rearrangement sites. Within each subset, clonotype counts were normalized to sorted cell number, and only after that were true diversity and Gini coefficients computed with the tcR R package. The overlap coefficient, calculated on TCRB nucleotide sequences, was used to measure repertoire sharing. Out-of-frame TCRB sequences from naive cells were analyzed to stand in for the pre-selection repertoire. TCRdb holds this immuneACCESS table with in-frame rearrangements only. Some clones are missing; in checked studies, unresolved V genes explain under half, and the rest has no known cause. For V, J and clone size, that table is used; D and trimming come from the DNA. The sample table lists roughly 500,000 clones, roughly 30% of them with a count of one. The ten biggest clones cover about 0.065% of the sample.

From each donor, a single peripheral blood sample of about 116 mL on average was drawn into heparinised tubes. Using a panel that included CD45RO, CCR7, CD25, CD127, CD95 and CD27, naive, central memory, regulatory and stem cell-like memory CD4+ T cells were sorted on a BD FACSAria II. Purity was above 95% for every sorted population. PBMCs were separated immediately by Lymphoprep density gradient centrifugation and were stained directly, without being cultured. So that batch effects would be minimized, each experiment stained and sorted samples in pairs, pairing one healthy donor with one patient.

Sequenced input: naive CD4+ T cells from blood. The cell subset or site tag for this specimen amounts to: true naive CD4+ T cells. The source of this sequence is a man in his late teens or twenties in good health. The chain was built from TRBV12-5 and TRBJ1-1; the D gene lacks a confident call. The nucleotides are TGTGCTAGTTGCACGGCGAACACTGAAGCTTTCTTT. This gives the protein CASCTANTEAFF.